The sequence of this T cell receptor beta chain was determined in a study of spatial heterogeneity in lung cancer. Study-wide context: A strong correlation was found between TCR transcript counts in tumor regions and a T cell module score derived from matched bulk RNA-seq. Study results and caveats: One measure, the expanded intratumoral alpha and beta TCR count, tracked tumor mutation counts.

On each TCR cDNA molecule, a unique molecular identifier was present. Using its own MiXCR run on the 5' RACE reads, TCRdb lists one record per CDR3 protein. The repertoire consists of fewer than 6,000 distinct CDR3 sequences, with roughly 13% occurring once and the leading ten covering approximately 15%. Comment on this clonotype: Its antigen remains unknown.

Unmatched junction bases numbered 5, after V lost 5 bases and J lost 8 bases. The CDR3 runs to 14 residues. Regarding time point: sample taken at primary tumor resection. Tumor, nontumor lung or frozen PBMC supplied whole RNA that was sequenced unsorted. The V gene is TRBV12-3 or TRBV12-4, the J gene TRBJ2-1; 11 nucleotides match TRBD1. This receptor was obtained from a female donor with early-stage non-small cell lung cancer. Sequenced material: lung tumor tissue, taken at surgery. This chain's CDR3 is CASSLRDRGDEQFF. The CDR3 nucleotides read TGTGCCAGCAGTCTCCGGGACAGGGGGGATGAGCAGTTCTTC.